The entry below gives a single T cell receptor beta chain sequence along with its context. Germline values: CDR1 SGHRS, CDR2 YFSETQ. This CDR3 is built from 16 residues. The ends lost 4 bases at V and 8 bases at J; junction bases unmatched: 12. Time point of the sample: peripheral blood 6 weeks after treatment start. This entry is derived from a study of PD-L1 blockade in urothelial cancer. Overall study: In terms of prior chemotherapy, patients had received 0 to 3 regimens. Blood analyses occurred 3 weeks (second dose) and 6 weeks post treatment start.

Synthetic templates analogous to TCR were spiked into all PCRs individually. Some clones are missing from TCRdb's copy, which holds only in-frame ones; the method was immunoSEQ multiplex PCR. The sample holds 15,000 to 20,000 clones, about 83% seen once. The material sequenced was PBMCs, taken around atezolizumab (anti-PD-L1) treatment. The TCR was taken from a man aged 50-60 years with urothelial cancer. The chain recombines TRBV5-1 with TRBJ1-6, with TRBD1 matching 7 bases. CDR3 sequence reads: CASSPQGGGVDSPLHF. The CDR3 coding sequence is TGCGCCAGCAGCCCCCAGGGGGGAGGTGTAGATTCACCCCTCCACTTT.